This T cell receptor (beta chain) was captured in a study of spatial heterogeneity in lung cancer. The time point is: sample taken at primary tumor resection. Researchers sequenced whole RNA taken from tumor, nontumor lung or frozen PBMC without sorting. The CDR3 loop spans 14 amino acids. V dropped 7 bases and J dropped 7 bases, with 14 bases sitting between them. Germline V gene sequence: CDR1 MNHEY, CDR2 SMNVEV (reference sequence). Within the sample, this clonotype is medium-sized (0.01 to 0.1%). TCRdb passed the 5' RACE reads through MiXCR, listing each CDR3 protein once. The table has about 3,500 distinct CDR3 sequences, around 3.1% seen once.

The receptor was isolated from a female donor with early-stage non-small cell lung cancer. The sample consisted of normal lung tissue next to the tumor, taken at surgery. The chain employs TRBV27 and TRBJ1-6, with D maybe TRBD1 (5 bases). CDR3 sequence (DNA): TGTGCCAGCACACCAGGGACCTTCAATTCACCCCTCCACTTT. This codes for CASTPGTFNSPLHF.